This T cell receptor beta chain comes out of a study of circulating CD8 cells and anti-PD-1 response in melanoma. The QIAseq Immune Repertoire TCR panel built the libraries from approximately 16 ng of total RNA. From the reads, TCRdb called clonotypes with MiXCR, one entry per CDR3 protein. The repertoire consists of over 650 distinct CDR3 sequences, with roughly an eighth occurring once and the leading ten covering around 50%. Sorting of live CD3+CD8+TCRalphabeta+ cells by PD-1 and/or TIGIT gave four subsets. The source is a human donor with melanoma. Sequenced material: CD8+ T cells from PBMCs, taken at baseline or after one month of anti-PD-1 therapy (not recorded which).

CDR3 sequence reads: CASSILGSREAFF. As DNA, the CDR3 is TGTGCCAGTAGTATTTTAGGGAGCAGAGAAGCTTTCTTT. The rearrangement uses TRBV19 and TRBJ1-1; unclear D gene. Germline CDR1 is LNHDA and CDR2 is SQIVND (reference sequence). Trimming stripped 3 bases from V and 8 bases from J, with 13 bases between. CDR3 length: 13 amino acids.